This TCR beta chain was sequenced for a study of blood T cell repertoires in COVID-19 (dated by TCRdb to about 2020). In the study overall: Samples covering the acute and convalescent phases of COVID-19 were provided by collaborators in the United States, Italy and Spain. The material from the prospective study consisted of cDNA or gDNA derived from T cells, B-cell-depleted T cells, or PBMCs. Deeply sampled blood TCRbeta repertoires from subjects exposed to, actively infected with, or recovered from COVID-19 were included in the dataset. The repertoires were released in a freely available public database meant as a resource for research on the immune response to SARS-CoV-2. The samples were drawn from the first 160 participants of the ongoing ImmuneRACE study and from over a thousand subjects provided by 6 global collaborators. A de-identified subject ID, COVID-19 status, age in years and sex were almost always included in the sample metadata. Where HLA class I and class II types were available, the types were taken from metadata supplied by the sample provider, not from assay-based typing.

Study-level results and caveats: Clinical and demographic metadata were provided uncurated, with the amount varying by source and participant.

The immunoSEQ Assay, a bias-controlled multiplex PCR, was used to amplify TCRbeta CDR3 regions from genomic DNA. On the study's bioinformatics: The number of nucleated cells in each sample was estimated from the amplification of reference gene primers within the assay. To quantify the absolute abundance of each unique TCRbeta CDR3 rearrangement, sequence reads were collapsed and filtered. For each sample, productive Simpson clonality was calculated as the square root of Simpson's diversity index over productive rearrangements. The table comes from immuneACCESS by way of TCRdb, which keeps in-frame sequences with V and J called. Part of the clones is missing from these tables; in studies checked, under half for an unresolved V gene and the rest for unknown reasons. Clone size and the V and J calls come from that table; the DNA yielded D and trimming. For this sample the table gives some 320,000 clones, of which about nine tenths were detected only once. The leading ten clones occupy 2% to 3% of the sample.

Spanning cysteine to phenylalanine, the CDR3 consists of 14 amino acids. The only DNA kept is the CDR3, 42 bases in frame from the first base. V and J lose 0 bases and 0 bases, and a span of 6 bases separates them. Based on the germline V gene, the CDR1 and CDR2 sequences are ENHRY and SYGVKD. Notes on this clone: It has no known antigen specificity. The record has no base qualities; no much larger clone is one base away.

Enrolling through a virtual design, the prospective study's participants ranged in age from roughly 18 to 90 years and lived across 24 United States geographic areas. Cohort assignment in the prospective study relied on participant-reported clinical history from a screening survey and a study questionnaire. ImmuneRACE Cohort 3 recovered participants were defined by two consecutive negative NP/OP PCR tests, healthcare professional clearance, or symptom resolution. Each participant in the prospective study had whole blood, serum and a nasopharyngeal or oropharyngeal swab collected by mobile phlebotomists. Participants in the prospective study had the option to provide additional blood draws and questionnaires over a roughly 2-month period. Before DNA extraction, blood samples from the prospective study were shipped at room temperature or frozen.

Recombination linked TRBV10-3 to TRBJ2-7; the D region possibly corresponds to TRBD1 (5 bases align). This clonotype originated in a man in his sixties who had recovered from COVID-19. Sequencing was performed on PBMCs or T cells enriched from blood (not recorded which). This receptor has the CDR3 CAISESTASYEQYF. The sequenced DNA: TGTGCCATCAGTGAGTCGACAGCCTCCTACGAGCAGTACTTC.